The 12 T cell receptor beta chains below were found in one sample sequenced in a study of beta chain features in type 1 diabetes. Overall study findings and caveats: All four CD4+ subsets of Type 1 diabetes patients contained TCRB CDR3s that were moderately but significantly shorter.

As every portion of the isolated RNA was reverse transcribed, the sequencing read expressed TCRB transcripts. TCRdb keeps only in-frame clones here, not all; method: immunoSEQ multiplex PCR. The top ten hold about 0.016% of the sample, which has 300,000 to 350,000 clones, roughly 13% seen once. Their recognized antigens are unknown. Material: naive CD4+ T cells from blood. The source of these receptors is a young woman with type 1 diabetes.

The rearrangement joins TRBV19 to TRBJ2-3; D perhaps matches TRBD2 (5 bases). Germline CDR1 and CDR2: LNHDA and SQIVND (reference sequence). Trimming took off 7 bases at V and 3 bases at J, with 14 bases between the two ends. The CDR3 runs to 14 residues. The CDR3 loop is CASNGREGTDTQYF. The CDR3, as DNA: TGTGCCAGTAATGGTCGAGAGGGTACAGATACGCAGTATTTT.

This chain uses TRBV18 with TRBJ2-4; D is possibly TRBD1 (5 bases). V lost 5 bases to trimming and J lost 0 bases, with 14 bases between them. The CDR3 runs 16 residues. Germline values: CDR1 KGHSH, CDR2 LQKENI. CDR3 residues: CASSSTEYLAKNIQYF. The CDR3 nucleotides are TGTGCCAGCTCATCGACAGAGTACCTAGCCAAAAACATTCAGTACTTC. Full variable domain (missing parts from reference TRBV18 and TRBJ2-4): NAGVMQNPRHLVRRRGQEARLRCSPMKGHSHVYWYRQLPEEGLKFMVYLQKENIIDESGMPKERFSAEFPKEGPSILRIQQVVRGDSAAYFCASSSTEYLAKNIQYFGAGTRLSVL.

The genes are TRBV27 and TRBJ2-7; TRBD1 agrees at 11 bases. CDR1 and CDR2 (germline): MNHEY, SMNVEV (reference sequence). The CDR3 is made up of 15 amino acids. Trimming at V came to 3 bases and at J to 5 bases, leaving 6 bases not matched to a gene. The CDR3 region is CASSLRGQGVDEQYV. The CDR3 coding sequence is TGTGCCAGCAGTTTGAGGGGACAGGGGGTTGACGAGCAGTACGTC.

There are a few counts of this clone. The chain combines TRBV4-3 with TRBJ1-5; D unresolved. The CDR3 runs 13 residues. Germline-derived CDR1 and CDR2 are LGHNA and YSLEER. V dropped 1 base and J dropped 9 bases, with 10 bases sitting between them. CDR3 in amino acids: CASSQVKNSPQHF. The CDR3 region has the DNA TGCGCCAGCAGCCAAGTCAAAAATTCGCCCCAGCATTTT.

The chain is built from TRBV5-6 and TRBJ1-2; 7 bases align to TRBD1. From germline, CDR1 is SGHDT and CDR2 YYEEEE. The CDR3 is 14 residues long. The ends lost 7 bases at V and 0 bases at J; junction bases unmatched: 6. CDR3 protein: CASGGTVTNYGYTF. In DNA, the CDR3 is TGTGCCAGCGGCGGGACAGTCACTAACTATGGCTACACCTTC.

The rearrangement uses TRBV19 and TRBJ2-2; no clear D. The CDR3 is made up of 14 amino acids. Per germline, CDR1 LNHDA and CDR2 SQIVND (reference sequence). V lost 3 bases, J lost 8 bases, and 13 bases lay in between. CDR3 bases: TGTGCCAGTAGTATCCTCAGACATTCAGGGGAGCTGTTTTTT. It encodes CASSILRHSGELFF.

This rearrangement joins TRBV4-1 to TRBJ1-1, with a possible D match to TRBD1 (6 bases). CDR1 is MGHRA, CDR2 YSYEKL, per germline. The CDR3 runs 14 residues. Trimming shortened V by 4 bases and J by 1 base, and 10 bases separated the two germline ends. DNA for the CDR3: TGCGCCAGCAGCCTGATGGGGGCGAACACTGAAGCTTTCTTT. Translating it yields CASSLMGANTEAFF.

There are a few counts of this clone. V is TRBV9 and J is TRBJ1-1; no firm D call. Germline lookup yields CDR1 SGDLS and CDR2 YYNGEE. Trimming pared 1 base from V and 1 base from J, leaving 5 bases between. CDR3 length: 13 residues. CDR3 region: CASSVQWNTEAFF. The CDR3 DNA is TGTGCCAGCAGCGTACAATGGAACACTGAAGCTTTCTTT. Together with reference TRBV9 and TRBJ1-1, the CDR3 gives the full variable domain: DSGVTQTPKHLITATGQRVTLRCSPRSGDLSVYWYQQSLDQGLQFLIQYYNGEERAKGNILERFSAQQFPDLHSELNLSSLELGDSALYFCASSVQWNTEAFFGQGTRLTVV.

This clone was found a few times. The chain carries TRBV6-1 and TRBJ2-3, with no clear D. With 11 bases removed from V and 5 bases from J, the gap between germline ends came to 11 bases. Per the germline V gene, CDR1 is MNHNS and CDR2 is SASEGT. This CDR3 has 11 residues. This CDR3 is CASTGGDTQYF. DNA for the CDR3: TGTGCCTCAACTGGCGGAGATACGCAGTATTTT.

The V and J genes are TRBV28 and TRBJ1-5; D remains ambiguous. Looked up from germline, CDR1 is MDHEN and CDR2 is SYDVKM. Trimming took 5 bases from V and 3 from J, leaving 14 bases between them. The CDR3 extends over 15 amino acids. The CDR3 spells CASSPLTAYNQPQHF. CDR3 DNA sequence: TGTGCCAGCAGTCCCCTTACAGCCTACAATCAGCCCCAGCATTTT.

CDR3 nucleotides: TGTGCCAGCAGTTACAGCGCCAGCTCCTACAATGAGCAGTTCTTC. Translated: CASSYSASSYNEQFF. The rearrangement links TRBV6-5 to TRBJ2-1; D gene uncertain. The CDR3 contains 15 residues. V was clipped by 2 bases and J by 0 bases, with 8 bases between them. Germline V gives CDR1 MNHEY, CDR2 SVGAGI.

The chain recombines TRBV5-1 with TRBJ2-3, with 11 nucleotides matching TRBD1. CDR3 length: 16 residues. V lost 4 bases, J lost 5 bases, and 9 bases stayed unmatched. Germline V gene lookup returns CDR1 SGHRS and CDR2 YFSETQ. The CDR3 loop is CASSVADRGRGDTQYF. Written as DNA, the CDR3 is TGCGCCAGCAGCGTGGCGGACAGGGGGCGAGGAGATACGCAGTATTTT.